These T cell receptor beta chains were read from a single sample in a study of blood T cell repertoires in COVID-19. The repertoire was sequenced with immunoSEQ multiplex PCR; TCRdb's copy has only in-frame clones and lacks some. The sample contains around 300,000 clones, about 93% of which appear only once. The specimen was PBMCs or T cells enriched from blood (not recorded which). Every receptor here comes from a woman in her twenties or thirties who had recovered from COVID-19. The CDR3 runs from the conserved cysteine through the conserved F or W.

length: 17; V: TRBV4-3; J: TRBJ2-6; CDR3: CASSQDTGGAGANVLTF
length: 16; V: TRBV28; J: TRBJ2-7; CDR3: CASSPRGLGHFYEQYF
length: 11; V: TRBV29-1; J: TRBJ2-7; CDR3: CSARGAYEQYF
length: 16; V: TRBV7-8; J: TRBJ2-3; CDR3: CASSSGLAGTTDTQYF
length: 15; V: TRBV28; J: TRBJ2-7; CDR3: CASSKGGGVGYEQYF
length: 13; V: TRBV7-2; J: TRBJ2-7; CDR3: CASSRTAYYEQYF
length: 16; V: TRBV15; J: TRBJ2-3; CDR3: CATSSASGSNTDTQYF
length: 13; V: TRBV6-5; J: TRBJ2-7; CDR3: CASSPTESYEQYF
length: 15; V: TRBV18; J: TRBJ2-2; CDR3: CASSPPSTSTGELFF
length: 15; V: TRBV9; J: TRBJ2-1; CDR3: CASSATSGTSNEQFF
length: 15; V: TRBV6-5; J: TRBJ2-3; CDR3: CASTLSGRGSDTQYF
length: 13; V: TRBV2; J: TRBJ1-1; CDR3: CASSVGSYTEAFF
length: 12; V: TRBV7-6; J: TRBJ1-1; CDR3: CASSQGGTEAFF
length: 16; V: TRBV7-2; J: TRBJ2-2; CDR3: CASSLYRVLNTGELFF
length: 13; V: TRBV5-5; J: TRBJ2-1; CDR3: CASSFLQGNEQFF
length: 17; V: TRBV5-6; J: TRBJ2-6; CDR3: CASSSWAGQTGANVLTF
length: 15; V: TRBV15; J: TRBJ1-2; CDR3: CATSSRQQANYGYTF
length: 17; V: TRBV4-3; J: TRBJ1-2; CDR3: CASSQPPSEGGADGYTF
length: 18; V: TRBV9; J: TRBJ1-1; CDR3: CASSVYGEPDRAGTEAFF
length: 15; V: TRBV3-1/TRBV3-2; J: TRBJ2-1; CDR3: CASSQGLAKGYEQFF
length: 13; V: TRBV28; J: TRBJ1-2; CDR3: CASSFRGGYGYTF
length: 15; V: TRBV4-1; J: TRBJ1-2; CDR3: CASSQETGRGYGYTF
length: 15; V: TRBV14; J: TRBJ2-5; CDR3: CASSHRTSILETQYF
length: 13; V: TRBV5-5; J: TRBJ2-7; CDR3: CASTRQGYHEQYF
length: 14; V: TRBV7-9; J: TRBJ1-1; CDR3: CASRTDYTNTEAFF
length: 17; V: TRBV15; J: TRBJ1-5; CDR3: CATSRDLDSNSNQPQHF
length: 14; V: TRBV29-1; J: TRBJ2-7; CDR3: CSVAGLAGGGEQYF
length: 15; V: TRBV4-3; J: TRBJ2-7; CDR3: CASSQGTGLRYEQYF
length: 15; V: TRBV13; J: TRBJ1-2; CDR3: CASSAGLRGDYGYTF
length: 11; V: TRBV18; J: TRBJ2-7; CDR3: CASSPTYEQYF
length: 14; V: TRBV30; J: TRBJ2-1; CDR3: CAWSRRTSGSEQFF
length: 12; V: TRBV28; J: TRBJ1-2; CDR3: CASSFIDAGYTF
length: 14; V: TRBV30; J: TRBJ1-6; CDR3: CAWESPGGSSPLHF
length: 15; V: TRBV28; J: TRBJ2-7; CDR3: CASSPRGAASYEQYF
length: 15; V: TRBV6-2/TRBV6-3; J: TRBJ1-6; CDR3: CASSSSEAHNSPLHF
length: 15; V: TRBV14; J: TRBJ2-1; CDR3: CASSQGQFSYNEQFF
length: 12; V: TRBV5-6; J: TRBJ2-7; CDR3: CASSLSAGEQYF
length: 13; V: TRBV19; J: TRBJ2-1; CDR3: CASSGDRVYEQFF
length: 14; V: TRBV7-9; J: TRBJ1-4; CDR3: CASSFQGRNEKLFF
length: 17; V: TRBV7-6; J: TRBJ2-5; CDR3: CASSLANGLARGETQYF